The 25 T cell receptor beta chains in this list originate from one sample, sequenced in a study of shared clonotypes between healthy human individuals. TCRdb's copy holds only in-frame clones and misses some; the assay was immunoSEQ multiplex PCR. This sample carries 740,000 or so clones, more than 70% of them seen once, and the ten largest clones take roughly 1.9%. The material sequenced was memory CD4+ T cells sorted from blood. Subset described: CD45RA-negative fraction. The receptors stem from a woman aged 30 to 39 in good health.

There are a few counts of this clone. This rearrangement joins TRBV28 to TRBJ2-7, with 10 bases matching TRBD1. Per germline, CDR1 MDHEN and CDR2 SYDVKM. Trimming cost V 7 bases and J 2 bases; bases outside gene matches: 2. The CDR3 spans 13 residues. The CDR3 loop is CASIGTGAYEQYF. The CDR3 region has the DNA TGTGCCAGCATCGGGACAGGGGCCTACGAGCAGTACTTC. The variable domain in full, completed from reference TRBV28 and TRBJ2-7, reads DVKVTQSSRYLVKRTGEKVFLECVQDMDHENMFWYRQDPGLGLRLIYFSYDVKMKEKGDIPEGYSVSREKKERFSLILESASTNQTSMYLCASIGTGAYEQYFGPGTRLTVT.

The V and J genes are TRBV28 and TRBJ1-3; D unclear. V gave up 6 bases and J gave up 3 bases, with 3 bases separating them. The CDR3 sequence is 11 residues long. CDR1 and CDR2 (germline): MDHEN, SYDVKM. The CDR3 sequence is CASRSGNTIYF. For the CDR3, the DNA is TGTGCCAGCAGAAGTGGAAACACCATATATTTT. Combining the CDR3 with reference TRBV28 and TRBJ1-3 gives the whole variable domain DVKVTQSSRYLVKRTGEKVFLECVQDMDHENMFWYRQDPGLGLRLIYFSYDVKMKEKGDIPEGYSVSREKKERFSLILESASTNQTSMYLCASRSGNTIYFGEGSWLTVV.

The chain is built from TRBV7-2 and TRBJ2-5; 9 bases are a match to TRBD2. The CDR3 sequence is 15 residues long. CDR1 is SGHTA, CDR2 FQGNSA, per germline. V shed 5 bases and J 7 bases; nucleotides not matched to a gene: 11. In DNA, the CDR3 is TGTGCCAGCAGCCCTGCCTCAGCGGGAGGCGGGACCCAGTACTTC. Protein sequence: CASSPASAGGGTQYF. Combining the CDR3 with reference TRBV7-2 and TRBJ2-5 gives the whole variable domain GAGVSQSPSNKVTEKGKDVELRCDPISGHTALYWYRQSLGQGLEFLIYFQGNSAPDKSGLPSDRFSAERTGGSVSTLTIQRTQQEDSAVYLCASSPASAGGGTQYFGPGTRLLVL.

This chain connects TRBV28 to TRBJ2-3, with D possibly TRBD2 on 5 matching bases. V dropped 6 bases and J dropped 1 base, with 8 bases sitting between them. The CDR3 runs 13 residues. In germline, CDR1 is MDHEN, CDR2 SYDVKM. CDR3: CASSPGGTDTQYF. The CDR3 DNA follows: TGTGCCAGCAGCCCCGGGGGCACAGATACGCAGTATTTT.

This chain connects TRBV14 to TRBJ1-5, with 7 bases lining up with TRBD1. V shed 9 bases, J shed 4 bases, and the junction held 12 bases outside the gene matches. Germline CDR1 SGHDN, CDR2 FVKESK. The CDR3 runs 15 residues. Here the CDR3 DNA reads TGTGCCAGTACACAGGGGCACCGTAGAAATCAGCCCCAGCATTTT. Translation: CASTQGHRRNQPQHF.

The chain is built from TRBV28 and TRBJ2-1; TRBD1 aligns across 7 bases. The CDR3 has 17 amino acids. Germline CDR1 is MDHEN and CDR2 is SYDVKM. V trimming: 6 bases; J trimming: 3 bases; junction bases outside the gene matches: 14. Here the CDR3 reads CASRVLSSGTDYNEQFF. The CDR3 DNA follows: TGTGCCAGCAGGGTCCTTTCCTCCGGGACAGACTACAATGAGCAGTTCTTC.

The rearrangement links TRBV6-5 to TRBJ2-7, with 11 bases fitting TRBD2. Germline CDR1 MNHEY, CDR2 SVGAGI. The CDR3 runs to 14 residues. With 5 bases clipped from V and 3 bases from J, the junction kept 3 bases outside the gene matches. The CDR3 is CASSNGLAGYEQYF. The CDR3 nucleotides read TGTGCCAGCAGTAACGGACTAGCGGGCTACGAGCAGTACTTC.

The chain carries TRBV11-1 and TRBJ2-5, with D maybe TRBD1 (6 bases). Germline V gene sequence: CDR1 SGHAT, CDR2 FQDESV (reference sequence). CDR3 size: 16 residues. The germline V and J ends were trimmed by 3 bases and 5 bases, with 19 bases remaining between them. This CDR3 reads CASSLQGRGAGETQYF. CDR3 DNA: TGTGCCAGCAGCTTGCAAGGCAGGGGCGCAGGGGAGACCCAGTACTTC.

The chain couples TRBV27 to TRBJ2-2; D is perhaps TRBD1 (5 bases). Germline lookup yields CDR1 MNHEY and CDR2 SMNVEV (reference sequence). Trimming stripped 3 bases from V and 1 base from J, with 6 bases between. This CDR3 comprises 14 residues. CDR3 nucleotides: TGTGCCAGCAGTTTTCAGGGGAACACCGGGGAGCTGTTTTTT. Translation: CASSFQGNTGELFF.

With respect to this clone: The sample holds other DNA sequences that translate to the same CDR3. The rearrangement joins TRBV7-2 to TRBJ1-4, with a tentative D call TRBD1 (5 bases). CDR3 length equals 15 residues. Trimming removed 5 bases at V and 0 bases at J, with 10 bases between. Germline V CDR1 and CDR2: SGHTA, FQGNSA. The CDR3 DNA sequence: TGTGCCAGCAGCCGATCGGGGGCAACTAATGAAAAACTGTTTTTT. It codes for CASSRSGATNEKLFF.

This chain links TRBV7-9 with TRBJ1-3, with D possibly TRBD1 on 5 matching bases. Trimming took off 6 bases at V and 4 bases at J, with 16 bases between the two ends. CDR1 is SEHNR, CDR2 FQNEAQ, per germline (reference sequence). The CDR3 sequence is 15 residues long. Here the CDR3 DNA reads TGTGCCAGCAGTAGCCACAGGACGCGGGGAAACACCATATATTTT. As protein: CASSSHRTRGNTIYF.

J is TRBJ1-2 and V is TRBV19, with a possible D match to TRBD1 (6 bases). The CDR3 runs 12 residues. The germline V gene has CDR1 LNHDA and CDR2 SQIVND (reference sequence). V was shortened by 7 bases and J by 8 bases, with 14 bases between the two germline ends. CDR3 in amino acids: CASTVGGRGYTF. CDR3 nucleotides: TGTGCCAGTACAGTCGGGGGCAGGGGCTACACCTTC.

V usage is TRBV19 and J usage is TRBJ1-5; a weak D match, TRBD1 (5 bases). V was pared by 7 bases and J by 8 bases, with 12 bases between. The CDR3 totals 12 residues. Germline CDR1 and CDR2: LNHDA and SQIVND (reference sequence). The CDR3 nucleotides read TGTGCCAGTACTAGGGGCGCGGAGCCCCAGCATTTT. As protein: CASTRGAEPQHF. The variable domain in full, with the rest retrieved from reference TRBV19 and TRBJ1-5, is DGGITQSPKYLFRKEGQNVTLSCEQNLNHDAMYWYRQDPGQGLRLIYYSQIVNDFQKGDIAEGYSVSREKKESFPLTVTSAQKNPTAFYLCASTRGAEPQHFGDGTRLSIL.

The chain couples TRBV5-4 to TRBJ2-4; the D gene is possibly TRBD1 (5 bases). The CDR3 contains 13 residues. The V gene lost 2 bases and the J gene lost 7 bases, with 10 bases spanning the gap. The germline V gene has CDR1 SGHNT and CDR2 YYREEE (reference sequence). As DNA, the CDR3 is TGTGCCAGCAGCTTCTTTCACAGGAACATTCAGTACTTC. This encodes CASSFFHRNIQYF.

This clone has only one observation. V and J are TRBV19 and TRBJ2-3, with D perhaps TRBD1 or TRBD2 (6 bases each). Germline loops: CDR1 LNHDA, CDR2 SQIVND (reference sequence). With 1 base removed from V and 4 bases from J, the gap between germline ends came to 9 bases. The CDR3 length is 14 residues. The CDR3 is CASSIVGGADTQYF. The CDR3, as DNA: TGTGCCAGTAGTATAGTCGGGGGCGCAGATACGCAGTATTTT.

The rearrangement uses TRBV11-2 and TRBJ2-1; D remains unclear. The V gene lost 5 bases and the J gene lost 3 bases, with 14 bases spanning the gap. The CDR3 extends over 15 amino acids. The germline V gene has CDR1 SGHAT and CDR2 FQNNGV. The CDR3 DNA reads as TGTGCCAGCAGCCCATCGATCCTCGGCTACAATGAGCAGTTCTTC. Encoded protein: CASSPSILGYNEQFF.

The chain recombines TRBV6-1 with TRBJ2-7, with 12 bases matching TRBD1. Germline V gene data show CDR1 as MNHNS and CDR2 as SASEGT. Trimming took 3 bases from V and 11 from J; bases not matched to a gene: 14. The CDR3 runs to 16 residues. The DNA of the CDR3 is TGTGCCAGCAGTGATCAAGAGGGACAGGGGGCATCAGAGGAGTACTTC. Its translation is CASSDQEGQGASEEYF.

The chain has TRBV5-1 and TRBJ2-1; 14 bases are shared with TRBD2. Unmatched junction bases numbered 6, after V lost 4 bases and J lost 9 bases. Germline lookup yields CDR1 SGHRS and CDR2 YFSETQ. The CDR3 is 15 residues long. CDR3 amino acids: CASSTGLAGGVEQFF. The CDR3, as DNA: TGCGCCAGCAGCACAGGACTAGCGGGAGGAGTTGAGCAGTTCTTC.

This clone was counted only a few times. The gene calls are TRBV4-2 and TRBJ1-4; D not resolved. The ends were cut back, 0 bases at V and 8 bases at J, with 13 bases in the middle. The CDR3 loop spans 15 amino acids. Germline loops: CDR1 LGHNA, CDR2 YNFKEQ. For the CDR3, the DNA is TGTGCCAGCAGCCAAGAGGTATCCCGTCTGGAAAAACTGTTTTTT. Amino acids: CASSQEVSRLEKLFF.

The rearrangement links TRBV19 to TRBJ2-7; 8 nucleotides line up with TRBD1. This CDR3 comprises 17 residues. The V gene end was trimmed by 5 bases and the J gene end by 0 bases; junction bases not matched to a gene: 12. Germline values: CDR1 LNHDA, CDR2 SQIVND (reference sequence). DNA of the CDR3: TGTGCCAGTAGTTCTAGGGGGGCAGGGGGCACCTCCTACGAGCAGTACTTC. Protein sequence: CASSSRGAGGTSYEQYF.

This rearrangement joins TRBV6-5 to TRBJ2-5, with TRBD2 matching 11 bases. The CDR3 is 13 residues long. J gave up 8 bases and V 5 bases, and 4 bases lay outside the gene matches. The germline V gene encodes CDR1 MNHEY and CDR2 SVGAGI. The CDR3 protein is CASSPGLAVTQYF. The CDR3 DNA sequence: TGTGCCAGCAGTCCGGGACTAGCGGTTACCCAGTACTTC.

This chain links TRBV11-2 with TRBJ2-1; TRBD2 matches at 9 bases. Germline V gene sequence: CDR1 SGHAT, CDR2 FQNNGV. J gave up 11 bases and V 5 bases, and 13 bases lay outside the gene matches. The length of the CDR3 is 15 residues. The CDR3 loop is CASSPRTSEKVKQFF. The DNA of the CDR3 is TGTGCCAGCAGCCCGCGGACTAGCGAGAAGGTTAAGCAGTTCTTC. Variable domain in full (rest from reference TRBV11-2 and TRBJ2-1): EAGVAQSPRYKIIEKRQSVAFWCNPISGHATLYWYQQILGQGPKLLIQFQNNGVVDDSQLPKDRFSAERLKGVDSTLKIQPAKLEDSAVYLCASSPRTSEKVKQFFGPGTRLTVL.

CDR3 protein: CASSMAGGKNQPQHF. Written as DNA, the CDR3 is TGTGCCAGTAGTATGGCAGGGGGAAAGAACCAGCCCCAGCATTTT. The rearrangement links TRBV19 to TRBJ1-5; 7 nucleotides line up with TRBD1. The germline CDR1 and CDR2 sequences are LNHDA and SQIVND (reference sequence). Trimming cost V 3 bases and J 7 bases; bases outside gene matches: 9. The CDR3 loop spans 15 amino acids. Full variable domain (rest looked up from reference TRBV19 and TRBJ1-5): DGGITQSPKYLFRKEGQNVTLSCEQNLNHDAMYWYRQDPGQGLRLIYYSQIVNDFQKGDIAEGYSVSREKKESFPLTVTSAQKNPTAFYLCASSMAGGKNQPQHFGDGTRLSIL.

V and J are TRBV28 and TRBJ2-7; 8 nucleotides match TRBD2. The V segment lost 5 bases and the J segment 5 bases; nucleotides outside the gene matches: 8. CDR3 length: 14 residues. Per the germline V gene, CDR1 is MDHEN and CDR2 is SYDVKM. CDR3 coding DNA: TGTGCCAGCAGTCCTCGGACTAGCCCGCACGAGCAGTACTTC. Amino acid sequence: CASSPRTSPHEQYF.

This clone appeared a few times. CDR3 bases: TGTGCCAGTAGTATGAATAGGCCAGGGGGGGATCAGCCCCAGCATTTT. This encodes CASSMNRPGGDQPQHF. The V call is TRBV19, the J call TRBJ1-5, with 7 bases that match TRBD1. CDR3 length: 16 amino acids. The V segment lost 3 bases and the J segment 5 bases; nucleotides outside the gene matches: 10. CDR1 and CDR2 (germline): LNHDA, SQIVND (reference sequence). The complete variable domain, with remaining parts taken from reference TRBV19 and TRBJ1-5, reads DGGITQSPKYLFRKEGQNVTLSCEQNLNHDAMYWYRQDPGQGLRLIYYSQIVNDFQKGDIAEGYSVSREKKESFPLTVTSAQKNPTAFYLCASSMNRPGGDQPQHFGDGTRLSIL.